Included here is one T cell receptor (beta chain) sequence, with context. The data were taken from a study of blood T cell repertoires in COVID-19. The CDR3 is made up of 15 amino acids. Between the trimmed V and J ends, which lost 3 bases and 3 bases, there was a span of 12 bases. The germline V gene encodes CDR1 MNHNS and CDR2 SASEGT. The method was immunoSEQ multiplex PCR; TCRdb's version includes in-frame clones alone and lacks a portion of them. Among 210,000 or so clones listed, about 82% were seen once. This chain joins TRBV6-1 and TRBJ2-1, with unresolved D. Input material: peripheral blood. The source of this sequence is a man over 45 with COVID-19, enrolled during active disease. The CDR3 DNA reads as TGTGCCAGCAGTGAGTCAAATCCGCGCTACAATGAGCAGTTCTTC. This gives the protein CASSESNPRYNEQFF.